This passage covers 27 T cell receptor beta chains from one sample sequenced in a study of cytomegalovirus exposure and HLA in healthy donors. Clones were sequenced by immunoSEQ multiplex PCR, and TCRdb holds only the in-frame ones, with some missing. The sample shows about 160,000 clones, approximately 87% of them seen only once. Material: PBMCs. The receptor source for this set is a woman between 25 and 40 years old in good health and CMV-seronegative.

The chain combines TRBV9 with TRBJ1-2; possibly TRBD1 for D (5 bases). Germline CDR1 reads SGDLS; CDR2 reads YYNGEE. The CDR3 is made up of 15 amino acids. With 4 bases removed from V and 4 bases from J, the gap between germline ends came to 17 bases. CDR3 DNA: TGTGCCAGCAGCCGAGCGGGTACAGGCGTCTATGGCTACACCTTC. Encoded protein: CASSRAGTGVYGYTF.

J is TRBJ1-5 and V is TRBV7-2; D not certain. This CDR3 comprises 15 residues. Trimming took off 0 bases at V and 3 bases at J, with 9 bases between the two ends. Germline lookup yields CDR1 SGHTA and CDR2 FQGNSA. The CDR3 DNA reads TGTGCCAGCAGCTTAGCCTCCGGGAACAATCAGCCCCAGCATTTT. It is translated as CASSLASGNNQPQHF.

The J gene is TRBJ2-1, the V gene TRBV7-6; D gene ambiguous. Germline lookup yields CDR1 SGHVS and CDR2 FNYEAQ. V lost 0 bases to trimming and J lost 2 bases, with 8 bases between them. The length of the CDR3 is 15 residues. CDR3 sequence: CASSLAPGTYNEQFF. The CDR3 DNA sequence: TGTGCCAGCAGCTTAGCGCCCGGAACCTACAATGAGCAGTTCTTC. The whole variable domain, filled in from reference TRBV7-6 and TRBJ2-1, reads GAGVSQSPRYKVTKRGQDVALRCDPISGHVSLYWYRQALGQGPEFLTYFNYEAQQDKSGLPNDRFSAERPEGSISTLTIQRTEQRDSAMYRCASSLAPGTYNEQFFGPGTRLTVL.

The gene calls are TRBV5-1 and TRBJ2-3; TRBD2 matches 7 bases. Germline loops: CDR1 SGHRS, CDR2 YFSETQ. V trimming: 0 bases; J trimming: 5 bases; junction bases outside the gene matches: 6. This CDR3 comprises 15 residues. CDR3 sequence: CASSLERGGVDTQYF. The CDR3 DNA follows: TGCGCCAGCAGCTTGGAGCGGGGTGGAGTAGATACGCAGTATTTT.

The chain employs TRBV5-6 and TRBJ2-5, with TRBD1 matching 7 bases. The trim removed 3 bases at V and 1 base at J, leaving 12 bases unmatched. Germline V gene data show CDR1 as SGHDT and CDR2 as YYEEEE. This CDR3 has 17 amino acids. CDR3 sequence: CASSSLGQESFQETQYF. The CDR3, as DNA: TGTGCCAGCAGCTCTCTAGGACAGGAATCTTTCCAAGAGACCCAGTACTTC.

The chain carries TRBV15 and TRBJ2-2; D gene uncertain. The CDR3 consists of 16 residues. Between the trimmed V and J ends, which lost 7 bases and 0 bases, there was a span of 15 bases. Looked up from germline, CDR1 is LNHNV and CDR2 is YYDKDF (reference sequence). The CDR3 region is CATKVLATSNTGELFF. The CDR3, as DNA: TGTGCCACCAAGGTTTTAGCCACCTCGAACACCGGGGAGCTGTTTTTT.

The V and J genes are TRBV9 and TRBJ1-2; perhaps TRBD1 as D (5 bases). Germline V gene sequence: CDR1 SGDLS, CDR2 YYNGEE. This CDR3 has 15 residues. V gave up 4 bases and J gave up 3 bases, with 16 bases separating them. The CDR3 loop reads CASSITRGEDYGYTF. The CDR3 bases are TGTGCCAGCAGCATAACGCGGGGCGAGGACTATGGCTACACCTTC.

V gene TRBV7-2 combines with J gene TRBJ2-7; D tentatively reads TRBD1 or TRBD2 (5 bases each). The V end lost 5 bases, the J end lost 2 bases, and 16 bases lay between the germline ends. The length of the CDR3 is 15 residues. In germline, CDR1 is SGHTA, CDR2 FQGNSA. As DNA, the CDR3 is TGTGCCAGCAGCGTTGCCGGGACCCTTACCTACGAGCAGTACTTC. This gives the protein CASSVAGTLTYEQYF.

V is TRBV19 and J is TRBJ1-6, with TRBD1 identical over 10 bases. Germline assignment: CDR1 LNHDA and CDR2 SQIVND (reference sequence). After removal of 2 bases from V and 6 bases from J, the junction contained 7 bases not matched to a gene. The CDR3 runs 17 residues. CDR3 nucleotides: TGTGCCAGTAGTATATCGACAGGGGGCGGCTCTAATTCACCCCTCCACTTT. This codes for CASSISTGGGSNSPLHF. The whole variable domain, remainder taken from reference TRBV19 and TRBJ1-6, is DGGITQSPKYLFRKEGQNVTLSCEQNLNHDAMYWYRQDPGQGLRLIYYSQIVNDFQKGDIAEGYSVSREKKESFPLTVTSAQKNPTAFYLCASSISTGGGSNSPLHFGNGTRLTVT.

CDR3: CASSDRGFGQPQHF. The CDR3 DNA reads as TGTGCCAGCAGTGACCGAGGCTTTGGTCAGCCCCAGCATTTT. The V call is TRBV6-4, the J call TRBJ1-5; D unresolved. The CDR3 length is 14 residues. CDR1 is MRHNA and CDR2 is SNTAGT in the germline V gene. Trimming left V 2 bases short and J 6 bases short, with 11 bases between.

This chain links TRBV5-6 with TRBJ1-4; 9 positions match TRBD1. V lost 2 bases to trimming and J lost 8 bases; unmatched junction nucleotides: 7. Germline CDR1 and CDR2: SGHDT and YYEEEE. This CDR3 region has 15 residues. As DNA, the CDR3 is TGTGCCAGCAGCTTAACAGGGGGCAGGAGAGAAAAACTGTTTTTT. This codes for CASSLTGGRREKLFF.

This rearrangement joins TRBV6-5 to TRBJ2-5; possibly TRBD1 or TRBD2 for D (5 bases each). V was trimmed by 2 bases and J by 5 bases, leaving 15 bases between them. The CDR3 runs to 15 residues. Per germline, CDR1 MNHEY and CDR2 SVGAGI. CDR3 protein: CASSYGGSPRETQYF. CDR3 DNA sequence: TGTGCCAGCAGTTACGGGGGATCGCCTCGGGAGACCCAGTACTTC.

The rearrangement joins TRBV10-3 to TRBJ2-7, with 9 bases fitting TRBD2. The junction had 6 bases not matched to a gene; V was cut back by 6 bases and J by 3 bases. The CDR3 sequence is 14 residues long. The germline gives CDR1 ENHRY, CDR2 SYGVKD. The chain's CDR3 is CAIRGASGNYEQYF. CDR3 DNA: TGTGCCATCAGGGGTGCTAGCGGGAACTACGAGCAGTACTTC.

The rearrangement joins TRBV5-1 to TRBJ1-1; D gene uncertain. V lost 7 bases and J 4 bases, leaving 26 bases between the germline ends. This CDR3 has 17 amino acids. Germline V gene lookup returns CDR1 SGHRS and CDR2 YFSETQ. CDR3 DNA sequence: TGCGCCAGCTCGAAACGGAATCGGAAGGATGGGATCACTGAAGCTTTCTTT. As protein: CASSKRNRKDGITEAFF.

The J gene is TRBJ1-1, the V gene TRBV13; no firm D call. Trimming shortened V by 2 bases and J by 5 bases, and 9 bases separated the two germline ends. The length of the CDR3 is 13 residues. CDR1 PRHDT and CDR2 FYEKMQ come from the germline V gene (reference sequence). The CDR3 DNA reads TGTGCCAGCAGCTTAACTATCGGGACTGAAGCTTTCTTT. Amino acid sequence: CASSLTIGTEAFF.

The CDR3 DNA reads as TGTGCCAGCAGCCCCCAATCGTCATACAGAGAAGCTTTCTTT. It specifies CASSPQSSYREAFF. The chain joins TRBV28 to TRBJ1-1; D not certain. The CDR3 runs to 14 residues. Per the germline V gene, CDR1 is MDHEN and CDR2 is SYDVKM. V lost 6 bases and J 8 bases, leaving 19 bases between the germline ends.

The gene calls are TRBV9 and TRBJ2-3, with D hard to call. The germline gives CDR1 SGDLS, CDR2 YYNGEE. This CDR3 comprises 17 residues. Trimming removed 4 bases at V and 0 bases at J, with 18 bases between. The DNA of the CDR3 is TGTGCCAGCAGCCATAAGCTGGCAGAAGCTAGCACAGATACGCAGTATTTT. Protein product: CASSHKLAEASTDTQYF.

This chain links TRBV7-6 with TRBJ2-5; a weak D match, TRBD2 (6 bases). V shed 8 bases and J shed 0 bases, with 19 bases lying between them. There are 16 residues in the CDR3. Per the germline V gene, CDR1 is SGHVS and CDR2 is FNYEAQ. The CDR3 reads CASGQYGGEYQETQYF. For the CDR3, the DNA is TGTGCCAGCGGCCAGTACGGGGGAGAGTACCAAGAGACCCAGTACTTC.

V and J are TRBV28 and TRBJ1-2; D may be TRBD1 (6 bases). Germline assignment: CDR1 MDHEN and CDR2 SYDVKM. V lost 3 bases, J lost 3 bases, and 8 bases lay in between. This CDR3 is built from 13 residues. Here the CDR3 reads CASSLYRDYGYTF. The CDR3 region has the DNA TGTGCCAGCAGTTTGTACAGGGACTATGGCTACACCTTC.

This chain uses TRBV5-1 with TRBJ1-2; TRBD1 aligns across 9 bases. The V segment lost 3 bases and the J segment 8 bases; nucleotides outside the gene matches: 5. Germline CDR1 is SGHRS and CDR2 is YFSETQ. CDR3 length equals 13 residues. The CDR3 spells CASSSDRGEGYTF. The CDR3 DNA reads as TGCGCCAGCAGCTCGGACAGGGGCGAGGGCTACACCTTC.

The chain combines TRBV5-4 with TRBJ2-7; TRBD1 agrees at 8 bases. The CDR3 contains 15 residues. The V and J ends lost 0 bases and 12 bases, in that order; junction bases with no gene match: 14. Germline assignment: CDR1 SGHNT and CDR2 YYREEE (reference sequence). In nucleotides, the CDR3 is TGTGCCAGCAGCTTGGGACAGGGGAATATGATGAGGCGGTACTTC. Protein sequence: CASSLGQGNMMRRYF.

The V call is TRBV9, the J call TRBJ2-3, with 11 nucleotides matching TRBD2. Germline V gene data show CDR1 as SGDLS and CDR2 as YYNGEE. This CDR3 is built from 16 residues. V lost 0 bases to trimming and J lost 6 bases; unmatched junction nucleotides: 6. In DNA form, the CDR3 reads TGTGCCAGCAGCGTAGCTACTAGCGGGGGACCGGATACGCAGTATTTT. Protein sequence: CASSVATSGGPDTQYF.

CDR3 region: CASSTDRAYGYTF. The DNA for the CDR3 is TGTGCCAGCAGCACGGACAGGGCCTATGGCTACACCTTC. The chain links TRBV7-9 to TRBJ1-2; TRBD1 agrees at 8 bases. The CDR3 extends over 13 amino acids. V trimming: 5 bases; J trimming: 4 bases; junction bases outside the gene matches: 3. Germline CDR1 is SEHNR and CDR2 is FQNEAQ (reference sequence).

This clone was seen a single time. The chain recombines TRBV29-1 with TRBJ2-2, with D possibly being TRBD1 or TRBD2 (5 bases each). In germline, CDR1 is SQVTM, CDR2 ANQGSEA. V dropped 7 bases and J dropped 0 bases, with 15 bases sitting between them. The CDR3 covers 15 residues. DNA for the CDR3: TGCAGCGCTGTGGTCGGGACGGCGAACACCGGGGAGCTGTTTTTT. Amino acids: CSAVVGTANTGELFF.

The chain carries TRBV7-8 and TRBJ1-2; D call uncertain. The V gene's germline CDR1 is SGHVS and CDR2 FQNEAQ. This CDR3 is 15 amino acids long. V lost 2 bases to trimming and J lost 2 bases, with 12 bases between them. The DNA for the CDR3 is TGTGCCAGCAGCTTAATCGGCCGGATAAACTATGGCTACACCTTC. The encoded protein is CASSLIGRINYGYTF.

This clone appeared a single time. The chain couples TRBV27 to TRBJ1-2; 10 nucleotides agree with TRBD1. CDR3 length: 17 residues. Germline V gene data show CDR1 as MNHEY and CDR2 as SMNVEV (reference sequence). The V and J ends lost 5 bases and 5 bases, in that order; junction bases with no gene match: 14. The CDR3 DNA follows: TGTGCCAGCAGTCTTAGGGCGACATGGACAGGGGGATATGGCTACACCTTC. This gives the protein CASSLRATWTGGYGYTF.

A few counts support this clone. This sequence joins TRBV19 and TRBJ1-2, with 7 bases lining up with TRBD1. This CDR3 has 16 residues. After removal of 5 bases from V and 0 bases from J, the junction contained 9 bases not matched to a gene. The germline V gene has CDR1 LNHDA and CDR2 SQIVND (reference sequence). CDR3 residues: CASSPGQEGANYGYTF. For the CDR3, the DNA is TGTGCCAGTAGTCCCGGACAGGAGGGGGCTAACTATGGCTACACCTTC.